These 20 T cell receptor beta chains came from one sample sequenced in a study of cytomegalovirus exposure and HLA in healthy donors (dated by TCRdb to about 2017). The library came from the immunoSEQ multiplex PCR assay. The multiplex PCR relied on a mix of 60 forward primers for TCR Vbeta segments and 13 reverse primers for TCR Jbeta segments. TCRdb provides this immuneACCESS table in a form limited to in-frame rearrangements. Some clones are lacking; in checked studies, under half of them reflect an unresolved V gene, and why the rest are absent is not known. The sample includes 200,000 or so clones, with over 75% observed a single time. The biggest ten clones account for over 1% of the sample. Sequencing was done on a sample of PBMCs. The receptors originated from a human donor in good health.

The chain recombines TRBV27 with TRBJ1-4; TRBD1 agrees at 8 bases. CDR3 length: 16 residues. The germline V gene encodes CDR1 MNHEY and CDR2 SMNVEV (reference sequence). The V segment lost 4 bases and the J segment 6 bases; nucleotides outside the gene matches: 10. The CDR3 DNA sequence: TGTGCCAGCAGTTCAACTCAGGGGGCTCGGGATGAAAAACTGTTTTTT. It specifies CASSSTQGARDEKLFF.

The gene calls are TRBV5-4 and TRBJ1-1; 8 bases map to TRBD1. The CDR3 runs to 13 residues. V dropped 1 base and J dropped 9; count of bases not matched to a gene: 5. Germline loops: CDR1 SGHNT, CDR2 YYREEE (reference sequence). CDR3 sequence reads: CASSLQGAYQAFF. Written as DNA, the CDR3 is TGTGCCAGCAGCTTGCAGGGGGCGTATCAAGCTTTCTTT.

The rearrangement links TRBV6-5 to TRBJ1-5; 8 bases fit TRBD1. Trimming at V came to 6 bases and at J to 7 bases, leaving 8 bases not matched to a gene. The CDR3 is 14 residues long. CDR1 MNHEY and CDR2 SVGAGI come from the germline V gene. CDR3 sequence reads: CASRAGGAIQPQHF. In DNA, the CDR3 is TGTGCCAGCAGGGCAGGGGGCGCGATCCAGCCCCAGCATTTT.

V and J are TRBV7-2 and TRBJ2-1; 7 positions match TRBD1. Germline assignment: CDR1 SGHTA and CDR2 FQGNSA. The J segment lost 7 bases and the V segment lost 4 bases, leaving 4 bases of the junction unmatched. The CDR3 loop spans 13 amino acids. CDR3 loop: CASSSLQGNEQFF. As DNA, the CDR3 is TGTGCCAGCAGCTCCCTACAGGGGAATGAGCAGTTCTTC.

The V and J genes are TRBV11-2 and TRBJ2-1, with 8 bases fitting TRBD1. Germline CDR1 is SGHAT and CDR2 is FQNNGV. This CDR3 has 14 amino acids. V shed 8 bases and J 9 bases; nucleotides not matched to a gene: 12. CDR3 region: CASGEDRVAGEQFF. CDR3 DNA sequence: TGTGCCAGCGGGGAGGACAGGGTTGCGGGTGAGCAGTTCTTC. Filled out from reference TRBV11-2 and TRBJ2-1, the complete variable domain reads EAGVAQSPRYKIIEKRQSVAFWCNPISGHATLYWYQQILGQGPKLLIQFQNNGVVDDSQLPKDRFSAERLKGVDSTLKIQPAKLEDSAVYLCASGEDRVAGEQFFGPGTRLTVL.

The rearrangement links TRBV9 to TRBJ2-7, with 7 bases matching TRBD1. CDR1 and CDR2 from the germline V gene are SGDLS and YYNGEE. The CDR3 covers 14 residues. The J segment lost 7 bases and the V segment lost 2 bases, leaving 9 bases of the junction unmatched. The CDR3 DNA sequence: TGTGCCAGCAGCGTCGGACAGGATCTGGGGGAGCAGTACTTC. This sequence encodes CASSVGQDLGEQYF.

CDR3 sequence: CASTLTQATNEKLFF. The CDR3 DNA follows: TGCGCCAGCACACTCACGCAGGCAACTAATGAAAAACTGTTTTTT. The chain uses TRBV4-1 and TRBJ1-4; D is unclear. Germline lookup yields CDR1 MGHRA and CDR2 YSYEKL. The CDR3 consists of 15 residues. V was clipped by 7 bases and J by 0 bases, with 12 bases between them.

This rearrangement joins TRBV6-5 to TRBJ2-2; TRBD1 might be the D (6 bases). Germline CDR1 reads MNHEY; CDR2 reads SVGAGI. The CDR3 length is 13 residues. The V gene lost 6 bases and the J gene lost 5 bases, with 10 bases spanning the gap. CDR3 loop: CASSMTGTGELFF. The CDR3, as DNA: TGTGCCAGCAGCATGACAGGAACCGGGGAGCTGTTTTTT.

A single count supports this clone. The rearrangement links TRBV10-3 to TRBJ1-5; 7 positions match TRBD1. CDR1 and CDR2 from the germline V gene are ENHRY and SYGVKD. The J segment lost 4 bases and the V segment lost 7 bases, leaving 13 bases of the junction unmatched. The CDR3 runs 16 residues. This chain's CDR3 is CAINPDRDGGNQPQHF. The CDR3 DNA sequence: TGTGCCATCAACCCTGACAGGGACGGTGGAAATCAGCCCCAGCATTTT.

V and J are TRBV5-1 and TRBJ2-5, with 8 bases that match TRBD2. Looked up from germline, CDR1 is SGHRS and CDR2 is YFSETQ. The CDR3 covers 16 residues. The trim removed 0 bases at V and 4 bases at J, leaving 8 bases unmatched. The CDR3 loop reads CASSLAPKRETETQYF. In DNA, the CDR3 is TGCGCCAGCAGCTTGGCCCCCAAGCGGGAGACAGAGACCCAGTACTTC. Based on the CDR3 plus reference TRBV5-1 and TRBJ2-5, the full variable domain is KAGVTQTPRYLIKTRGQQVTLSCSPISGHRSVSWYQQTPGQGLQFLFEYFSETQRNKGNFPGRFSGRQFSNSRSEMNVSTLELGDSALYLCASSLAPKRETETQYFGPGTRLLVL.

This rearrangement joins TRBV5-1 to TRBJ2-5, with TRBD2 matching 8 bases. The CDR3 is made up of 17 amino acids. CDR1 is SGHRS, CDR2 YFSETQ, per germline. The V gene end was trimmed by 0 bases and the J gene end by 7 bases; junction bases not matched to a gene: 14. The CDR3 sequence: CASSLVSSGGPRGTQYF. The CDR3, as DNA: TGCGCCAGCAGCTTGGTATCATCGGGAGGGCCGAGAGGGACCCAGTACTTC.

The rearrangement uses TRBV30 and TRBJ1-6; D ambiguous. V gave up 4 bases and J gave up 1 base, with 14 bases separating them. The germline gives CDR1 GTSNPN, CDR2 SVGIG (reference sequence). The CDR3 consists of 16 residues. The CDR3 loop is CAWTRAGFSYNSPLHF. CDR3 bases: TGTGCCTGGACACGCGCGGGGTTTTCCTATAATTCACCCCTCCACTTT.

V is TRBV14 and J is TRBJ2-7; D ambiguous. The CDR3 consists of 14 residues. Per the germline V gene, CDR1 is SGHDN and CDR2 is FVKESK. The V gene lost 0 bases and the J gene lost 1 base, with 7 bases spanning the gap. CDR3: CASSQEAFSYEQYF. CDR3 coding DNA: TGTGCCAGCAGCCAAGAGGCCTTTTCCTACGAGCAGTACTTC.

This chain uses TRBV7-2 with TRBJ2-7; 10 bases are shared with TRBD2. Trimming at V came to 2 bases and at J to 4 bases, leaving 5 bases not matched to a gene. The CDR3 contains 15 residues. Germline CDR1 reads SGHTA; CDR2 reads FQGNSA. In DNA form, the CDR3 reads TGTGCCAGCAGCTTAACACTAGCGGGACCATACGAGCAGTACTTC. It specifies CASSLTLAGPYEQYF. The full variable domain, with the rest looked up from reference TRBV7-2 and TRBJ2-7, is GAGVSQSPSNKVTEKGKDVELRCDPISGHTALYWYRQSLGQGLEFLIYFQGNSAPDKSGLPSDRFSAERTGGSVSTLTIQRTQQEDSAVYLCASSLTLAGPYEQYFGPGTRLTVT.

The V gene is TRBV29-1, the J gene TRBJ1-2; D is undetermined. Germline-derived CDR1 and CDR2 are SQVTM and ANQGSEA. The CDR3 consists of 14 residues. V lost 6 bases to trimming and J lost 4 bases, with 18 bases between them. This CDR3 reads CSVPTSYLSYGYTF. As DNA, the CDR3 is TGCAGCGTCCCCACTTCCTACTTGTCCTATGGCTACACCTTC.

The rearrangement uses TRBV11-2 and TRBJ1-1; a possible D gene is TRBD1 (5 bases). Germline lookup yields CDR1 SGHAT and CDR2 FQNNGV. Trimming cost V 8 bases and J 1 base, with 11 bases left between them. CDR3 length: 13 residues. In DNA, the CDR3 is TGTGCCAGCGGCGGGACGGCGAACACTGAAGCTTTCTTT. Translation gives CASGGTANTEAFF.

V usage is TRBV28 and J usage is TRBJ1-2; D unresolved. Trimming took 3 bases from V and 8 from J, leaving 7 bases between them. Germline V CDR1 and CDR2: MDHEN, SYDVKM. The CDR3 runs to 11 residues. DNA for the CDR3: TGTGCCAGCAGTTTCCTGAGGGGCTACACCTTC. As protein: CASSFLRGYTF.

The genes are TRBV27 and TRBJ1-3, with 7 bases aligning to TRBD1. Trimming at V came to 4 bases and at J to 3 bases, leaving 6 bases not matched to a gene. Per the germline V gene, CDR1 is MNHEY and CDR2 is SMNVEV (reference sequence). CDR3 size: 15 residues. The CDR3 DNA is TGTGCCAGCAGTTCGAAGGGGGCAGGTGGAAACACCATATATTTT. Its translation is CASSSKGAGGNTIYF.

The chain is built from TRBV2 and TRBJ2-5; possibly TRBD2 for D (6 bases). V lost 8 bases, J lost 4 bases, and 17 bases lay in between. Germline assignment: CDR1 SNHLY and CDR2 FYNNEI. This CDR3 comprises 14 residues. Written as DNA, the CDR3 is TGTGCCAGCGCCCGAGAGGGAGGCGGAGAGACCCAGTACTTC. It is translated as CASAREGGGETQYF.

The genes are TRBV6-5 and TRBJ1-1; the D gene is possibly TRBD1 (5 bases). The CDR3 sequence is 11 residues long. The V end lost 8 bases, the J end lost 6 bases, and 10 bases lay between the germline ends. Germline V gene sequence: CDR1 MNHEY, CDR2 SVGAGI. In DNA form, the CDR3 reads TGTGCCAGCGTTAGGGGCGCTGAAGCTTTCTTT. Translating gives CASVRGAEAFF.